These 21 T cell receptor beta chains were sequenced from one sample in a study of molecular identifiers for immune sequencing clone quantification. TCRdb fed the PCR reads into MiXCR, producing one record per CDR3 protein. The data contain more than 300,000 distinct CDR3 sequences, about a fifth of them singletons. The sequencing sample was made of naive CD8+ T cells from blood, with Jurkat cell RNA spiked in. Indicated subset: FACS-sorted CD8+CD4-CCR7+CD45RA+ naive T cells. The receptors here all came from a human donor in good health. Some libraries in this study had Jurkat cell RNA spiked in.

This clonotype was picked up many times. The chain recombines TRBV14 with TRBJ1-1, with D uncertain. Germline V CDR1 and CDR2: SGHDN, FVKESK. This CDR3 spans 13 amino acids. V shed 4 bases and J shed 4 bases, with 10 bases lying between them. The chain's CDR3 is CASSRYVGTEAFF. CDR3 nucleotide sequence: TGTGCCAGCAGCCGCTACGTCGGCACTGAAGCTTTCTTT. Full variable domain (remainder filled in from reference TRBV14 and TRBJ1-1): EAGVTQFPSHSVIEKGQTVTLRCDPISGHDNLYWYRRVMGKEIKFLLHFVKESKQDESGMPNNRFLAERTGGTYSTLKVQPAELEDSGVYFCASSRYVGTEAFFGQGTRLTVV.

The sample holds many counts of this clonotype. This chain's CDR3 is CASSPPWDEQYF. CDR3 DNA: TGTGCCAGCAGCCCGCCATGGGACGAGCAGTACTTC. The J gene is TRBJ2-7, the V gene TRBV7-2; D gene ambiguous. This CDR3 region has 12 residues. V shed 5 bases and J shed 5 bases, with 10 bases lying between them. Per germline, CDR1 SGHTA and CDR2 FQGNSA.

This clonotype has a count of ten or more. The CDR3 protein is CSARQGVLNEAFF. The CDR3 bases are TGCAGTGCAAGACAGGGAGTGTTGAATGAAGCTTTCTTT. The rearrangement joins TRBV20-1 to TRBJ1-1; 7 nucleotides match TRBD1. This CDR3 spans 13 amino acids. V was pared by 6 bases and J by 7 bases, with 11 bases of the junction left unmatched. Germline V gives CDR1 DFQATT, CDR2 SNEGSKA (reference sequence).

This clonotype has a count of ten or more. Here the CDR3 DNA reads TGTGCCAGCAGTGATTGGGGGGACATCTACATGAACACTGAAGCTTTCTTT. Encoded protein: CASSDWGDIYMNTEAFF. The chain employs TRBV2 and TRBJ1-1; TRBD1 is a possible D gene (6 bases). The CDR3 loop spans 17 amino acids. Germline V CDR1 and CDR2: SNHLY, FYNNEI. Trimming shortened V by 3 bases and J by 0 bases, and 17 bases separated the two germline ends.

On this clonotype itself: This may be a read error, as it is one base from a much larger clone. The gene calls are TRBV24-1 and TRBJ2-3; D possibly uses TRBD1 or TRBD2 (5 bases each). The length of the CDR3 is 18 residues. Germline V gives CDR1 KGHDR, CDR2 SFDVKD. In DNA, the CDR3 is TGTACCACCAGTGACCCCCAGTGGGGGACGACTGGCACAGATACGCAGTATTTT. Translating gives CTTSDPQWGTTGTDTQYF.

This clonotype was picked up many times. The gene calls are TRBV12-3 or TRBV12-4 and TRBJ1-4; weak D call: TRBD1 (6 bases). This CDR3 has 14 residues. V was cut by 6 bases and J by 8 bases, with 16 bases left in between. CDR3 nucleotides: TGTGCCAGCAGGCCGCAGGGGCTTGTGGAAAAACTGTTTTTT. Its translation: CASRPQGLVEKLFF.

There are many counts of this clonotype. The J gene is TRBJ2-2, the V gene TRBV28; D uncertain. Germline CDR1 is MDHEN and CDR2 is SYDVKM. V gave up 3 bases and J gave up 0 bases, with 8 bases separating them. The CDR3 has 15 amino acids. The DNA for the CDR3 is TGTGCCAGCAGTTTCCTTCAGGCGAACACCGGGGAGCTGTTTTTT. It yields the protein CASSFLQANTGELFF.

This clonotype was recorded at least ten times. The J gene is TRBJ2-3, the V gene TRBV7-6, with 7 positions matching TRBD2. V lost 2 bases, J lost 4 bases, and 12 bases stayed unmatched. The length of the CDR3 is 17 residues. Germline V gene sequence: CDR1 SGHVS, CDR2 FNYEAQ. As DNA, the CDR3 is TGTGCCAGCAGCTTAAATGGAAGGGCGGGAGAAGCAGATACGCAGTATTTT. Translated: CASSLNGRAGEADTQYF.

This clonotype was recorded many times. V and J are TRBV6-6 and TRBJ2-5, with TRBD1 identical over 10 bases. There are 15 residues in the CDR3. CDR1 MNHNY and CDR2 SVGAGI come from the germline V gene (reference sequence). Unmatched junction bases numbered 7, after V lost 4 bases and J lost 5 bases. CDR3 nucleotide sequence: TGTGCCAGCAGTTCCCCGGGACAGGGGTACGAGACCCAGTACTTC. Protein: CASSSPGQGYETQYF.

This clonotype came up many times. The V and J genes are TRBV6-6 and TRBJ2-3; D may match TRBD1 or TRBD2 (5 bases each). The CDR3 sequence is 16 residues long. Trimming pared 5 bases from V and 0 bases from J, leaving 15 bases between. CDR1 and CDR2 (germline): MNHNY, SVGAGI (reference sequence). The CDR3 region has the DNA TGTGCCAGCAGTGACAGAGCGGACACTAGCACAGATACGCAGTATTTT. This gives the protein CASSDRADTSTDTQYF.

Notes on this clonotype: This clone may be a read error of a much larger clone one base away. V and J are TRBV28 and TRBJ2-7; D call uncertain. There are 13 residues in the CDR3. In germline, CDR1 is MDHEN, CDR2 SYDVKM. Here the CDR3 reads CASSFRQAHERYF. CDR3 nucleotides: TGTGCCAGCAGTTTCCGGCAGGCCCACGAGCGGTACTTC. Supplemented by reference TRBV28 and TRBJ2-7, the full variable domain reads DVKVTQSSRYLVKRTGEKVFLECVQDMDHENMFWYRQDPGLGLRLIYFSYDVKMKEKGDIPEGYSVSREKKERFSLILESASTNQTSMYLCASSFRQAHERYFGPGTRLTVT.

This clonotype appeared many times. This rearrangement joins TRBV20-1 to TRBJ1-2; no firm D call. CDR3 length equals 13 residues. CDR1 and CDR2 (germline): DFQATT, SNEGSKA (reference sequence). The germline V and J ends were trimmed by 0 bases and 0 bases, with 5 bases remaining between them. CDR3 sequence (DNA): TGCAGTGCTAGAGACTCCGCTAACTATGGCTACACCTTC. This translates into CSARDSANYGYTF.

At least ten counts were recorded for this clonotype. The V gene is TRBV12-3 or TRBV12-4, the J gene TRBJ1-1; D is ambiguous. The V gene lost 3 bases and the J gene lost 1 base, with 15 bases spanning the gap. The CDR3 is 16 residues long. The chain's CDR3 is CASSFWTDSSNTEAFF. The CDR3 DNA reads as TGTGCCAGCAGTTTTTGGACGGACTCTTCGAACACTGAAGCTTTCTTT.

The chain recombines TRBV5-8 with TRBJ1-5; D call uncertain. Germline assignment: CDR1 SGHTS and CDR2 YDEGEE. V dropped 4 bases and J dropped 10 bases, with 6 bases sitting between them. This CDR3 region has 10 residues. The DNA of the CDR3 is TGTGCCAGCAGCCCAGGACCCCAGCATTTT. The encoded protein is CASSPGPQHF.

This clonotype was found a few times. The chain is built from TRBV10-3 and TRBJ2-1; D ambiguous. V shed 3 bases and J shed 8 bases, with 20 bases lying between them. From germline, CDR1 is ENHRY and CDR2 SYGVKD. The CDR3 runs 16 residues. DNA of the CDR3: TGTGCCATCAGTGAAGGATTACTCCCCATTTTGGATGAGCAGTTCTTC. Protein sequence: CAISEGLLPILDEQFF.

The sample holds many counts of this clonotype. V usage is TRBV16 and J usage is TRBJ1-5; D may be TRBD1 (5 bases). The V end lost 1 base, the J end lost 1 base, and 8 bases lay between the germline ends. Germline CDR1 reads KGHSY; CDR2 reads FQNENV. This CDR3 region has 15 residues. CDR3 sequence reads: CASSQLEGSNQPQHF. DNA for the CDR3: TGTGCCAGCAGCCAATTAGAGGGGAGCAATCAGCCCCAGCATTTT. The whole variable domain, filled in from reference TRBV16 and TRBJ1-5, reads GEEVAQTPKHLVRGEGQKAKLYCAPIKGHSYVFWYQQVLKNEFKFLISFQNENVFDETGMPKERFSAKCLPNSPCSLEIQATKLEDSAVYFCASSQLEGSNQPQHFGDGTRLSIL.

This clonotype showed up many times. The CDR3 protein is CATSDYDPPSYNEQFF. The CDR3 DNA reads TGTGCCACCAGTGACTATGACCCCCCTTCCTACAATGAGCAGTTCTTC. V and J are TRBV24-1 and TRBJ2-1; no firm D call. CDR1 and CDR2 from the germline V gene are KGHDR and SFDVKD. The V end lost 4 bases, the J end lost 1 base, and 13 bases lay between the germline ends. The length of the CDR3 is 16 residues.

This clonotype was detected ten times or more. The V call is TRBV27, the J call TRBJ1-5; no firm D call. In germline, CDR1 is MNHEY, CDR2 SMNVEV (reference sequence). Trimming left V 1 base short and J 5 bases short, with 6 bases between. The CDR3 contains 13 residues. The CDR3 DNA sequence: TGTGCCAGCAGTTTATATGGAGATCAGCCCCAGCATTTT. This translates into CASSLYGDQPQHF.

This clonotype was seen a few times. V is TRBV12-3 or TRBV12-4 and J is TRBJ2-6; D might be TRBD1 (6 bases). The CDR3 runs 18 residues. The ends were cut back, 6 bases at V and 2 bases at J, with 20 bases in the middle. The CDR3 DNA reads TGTGCCAGCAGCCCAACCGGGACACCTGTTCCTGGGGCCAACGTCCTGACTTTC. It translates to CASSPTGTPVPGANVLTF.

This clonotype was recorded a few times. The chain has TRBV4-1 and TRBJ1-1; no clear D. CDR1 MGHRA and CDR2 YSYEKL come from the germline V gene. The CDR3 loop spans 13 amino acids. V was cut by 2 bases and J by 1 base, with 5 bases left in between. The CDR3 DNA reads TGCGCCAGCAGCCAATGGGAGAACACTGAAGCTTTCTTT. It encodes CASSQWENTEAFF.

Details on this clonotype: A much larger clone lies a single base off, so this may be a read error. The rearrangement joins TRBV5-6 to TRBJ2-2, with 7 bases matching TRBD2. CDR3 size: 16 residues. Germline loops: CDR1 SGHDT, CDR2 YYEEEE. CDR3 protein: CASSLELAENTGGLFF. DNA for the CDR3: TGTGCCAGCAGCTTGGAGCTAGCGGAGAACACCGGGGGGCTGTTTTTT. The whole variable domain, filled in from reference TRBV5-6 and TRBJ2-2, reads DAGVTQSPTHLIKTRGQQVTLRCSPKSGHDTVSWYQQALGQGPQFIFQYYEEEERQRGNFPDRFSGHQFPNYSSELNVNALLLGDSALYLCASSLELAENTGGLFFGEGSRLTVL.